The T cell receptor beta chain under discussion was sequenced for a study of human T cells and chemical hapten exposure (dated by TCRdb to the early 2020s). For the wider study: For sensitization, 2% DPC in acetone was applied to a roughly 2 cm by roughly 2 cm area of upper inner arm skin. Patch testing was done on the upper back using Finn chambers containing 0.01% DPC, and results were scored after 6 days according to International Contact Dermatitis Research Group standards. For TCR sequencing, blood came from approximately 29 alopecia patients at anywhere from one to four time points (pre-sensitization, 2, 6 and 24 weeks). Throughout the approximately 26-week study period, patients were also given weekly therapeutic DPC doses on the scalp. Peripheral blood TCR repertoire changes were tracked in vivo in alopecia patients during primary and secondary sensitization to the hapten diphenylcyclopropenone (DPC). Alopecia areata with under or over 50% scalp involvement, alopecia totalis and alopecia universalis were represented in the patient cohort, which was mostly female. Blood samples were taken from patients before sensitization (week 0) and at 2, 6 and about 24 weeks after DPC sensitization. Libraries were pooled for sequencing, and per-sample TCR yields varied mainly because of small differences in library volumes within the pool.

The sample holds a few counts of this clonotype. The antigen it recognizes is unknown. Base quality data are lacking; no much larger clone is found one base away. V and J are trimmed by 6 bases and 7 bases, and the gene matches miss 1 base of the junction. The CDR3 runs 12 residues from the cysteine to the phenylalanine. The sequence is cut down to CDR3 DNA, 36 bases in frame from base 1. General findings and caveats noted by the study authors: All patients had alopecia, a presumed autoimmune disease, so their immune response might differ from that of healthy individuals. A positive correlation was found between the number of PT1 expanded TCRs and patch test score, with significance reached at thresholds 8, 16 and 32 but not 4. Compared with pre-sensitization or healthy control sets, expanded TCRs formed significantly more large CDR3 similarity clusters, which is consistent with antigen-driven responses. DPC sensitization did not change how many TCRs were above 1 in 1000 frequency, and no evidence was found of alterations in global repertoire structure. After repeated subsampling, changes were observed in the strength of the expansion versus patch-test correlation and in the threshold at which the correlation became significant.

Receptors were amplified or captured by RACE. The sample was run on a NextSeq 500. During library preparation, unique molecular identifiers were attached to individual cDNA molecules so that TCRs could be counted quantitatively and reproducibly. From each blood RNA sample, both TCR alpha and TCR beta chains were sequenced. The study's processing was this. The median number of TCRs per sample was 95,638, ranging from about 23,224 to 750,000. V, J and CDR3 annotation of the TCR reads was performed with the Decombinator software suite. For PS versus PT1 abundance plots, all samples were subsampled to the same number of TCRs (28,000). TCRs were defined as expanded if absent before sensitization and observed at least eight times at the 2-week time point. Using fastp trimming at Q25 and MiXCR clonotype assembly, TCRdb reanalyzed the public sequencing data and kept in-frame beta chains. Rows merge per CDR3 protein into single entries with the most common DNA and genes. The V and J calls come from TCRdb's annotation, not from the publication. Across this sample there are about 84,000 distinct CDR3 sequences, with 8% to 13% seen only once. Of the sample, more than 4% is held by the ten largest clones.

According to the study, the label for this sample's time point signals: patch test 2, 6 weeks after DPC sensitization. This specimen's treatment or condition label, interpreted: therapeutic diphenylcyclopropenone sensitization with weekly scalp DPC. At each patch-test visit, blood was drawn before the patch test was applied. Patients were considered eligible if aged 18 to 70, diagnosed with alopecia and deemed suitable for DPC therapy, and patients were excluded if pregnant. Total RNA was isolated from unfractionated whole blood collected in Tempus Blood RNA tubes. The sequence links TRBV12-3 or TRBV12-4 to TRBJ1-2; 11 nucleotides in the junction match TRBD1. The receptor's source is a woman aged 45-65 years with alopecia areata. Some clones in this sample may be carry-over from other donors' samples. The material was whole blood, obtained in connection with sensitization to the hapten diphenylcyclopropenone (DPC). For the CDR3, the sequence is CASRGTGGGYTF. The bases read TGTGCCAGCAGGGGGACAGGGGGTGGCTACACCTTC.